This TCR beta chain is drawn from a study of shared clonotypes between healthy human individuals. A single count supports this clone. Sequencing was performed with immunoSEQ multiplex PCR; in TCRdb, only in-frame clones are kept and a portion is missing. The sample holds more than 2,000,000 clones, around nine tenths seen once. The CDR3 consists of 13 residues. From germline, CDR1 is MDHEN and CDR2 SYDVKM. V was pared by 7 bases and J by 4 bases, with 12 bases between. V and J are TRBV28 and TRBJ2-3; perhaps TRBD2 as D (5 bases). The material sequenced was naive CD4+ T cells sorted from blood. Indicated subset: CD45RA+ positively selected. The TCR comes from a man aged 18 to 35 in good health. CDR3: CASKLRTPDTQYF. The DNA for the CDR3 is TGTGCCAGCAAACTGAGGACTCCAGATACGCAGTATTTT.